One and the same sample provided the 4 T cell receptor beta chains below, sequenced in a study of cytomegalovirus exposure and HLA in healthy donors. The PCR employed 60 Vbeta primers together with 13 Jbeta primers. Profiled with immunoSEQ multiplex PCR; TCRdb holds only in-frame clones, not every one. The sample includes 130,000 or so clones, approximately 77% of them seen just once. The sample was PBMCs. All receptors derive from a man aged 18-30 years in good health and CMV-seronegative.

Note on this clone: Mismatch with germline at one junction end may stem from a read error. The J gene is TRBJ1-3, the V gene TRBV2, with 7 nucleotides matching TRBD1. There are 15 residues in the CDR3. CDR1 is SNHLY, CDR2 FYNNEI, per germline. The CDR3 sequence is CASSGEGAKGSTIYF. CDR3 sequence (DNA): TGTGCCAGCAGTGGAGAGGGGGCGAAAGGAAGCACCATATATTTT. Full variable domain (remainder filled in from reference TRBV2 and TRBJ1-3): EPEVTQTPSHQVTQMGQEVILRCVPISNHLYFYWYRQILGQKVEFLVSFYNNEISEKSEIFDDQFSVERPDGSNFTLKIRSTKLEDSAMYFCASSGEGAKGSTIYFGEGSWLTVV.

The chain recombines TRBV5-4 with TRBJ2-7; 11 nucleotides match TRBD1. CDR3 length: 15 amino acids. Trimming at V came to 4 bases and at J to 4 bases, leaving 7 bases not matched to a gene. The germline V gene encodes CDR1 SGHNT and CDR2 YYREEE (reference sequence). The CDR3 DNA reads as TGTGCCAGCAGCGATAGGGGACAGGGGGGATACGAGCAGTACTTC. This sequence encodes CASSDRGQGGYEQYF.

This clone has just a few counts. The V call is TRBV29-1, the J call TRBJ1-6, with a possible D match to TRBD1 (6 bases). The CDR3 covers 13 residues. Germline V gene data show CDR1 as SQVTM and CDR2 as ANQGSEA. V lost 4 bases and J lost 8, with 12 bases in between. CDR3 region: CSVAQGWDSPLHF. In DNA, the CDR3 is TGCAGCGTTGCCCAGGGGTGGGATTCACCCCTCCACTTT.

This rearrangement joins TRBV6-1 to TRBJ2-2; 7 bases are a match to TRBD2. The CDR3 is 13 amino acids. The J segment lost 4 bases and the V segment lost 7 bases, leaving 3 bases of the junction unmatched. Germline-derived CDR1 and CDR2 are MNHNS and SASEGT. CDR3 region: CASNGGGTGELFF. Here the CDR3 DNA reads TGTGCCAGCAATGGGGGGGGCACCGGGGAGCTGTTTTTT.